These 21 T cell receptor beta chains were sequenced from one sample in a study of blood T cell repertoires in COVID-19. TCRdb's table, derived via immunoSEQ multiplex PCR, lists solely in-frame clones and lacks some. Among fewer than 85,000 clones, roughly 90% were seen once, and the ten largest hold 9.1%. The sample taken for sequencing was peripheral blood. Source of these receptors: a human donor in a cohort sampled during active COVID-19.

This chain connects TRBV27 to TRBJ2-7; 9 bases fit TRBD2. The CDR3 length is 15 residues. Trimming removed 3 bases from V and 2 bases from J; junction bases left unmatched: 5. Germline V lookup: CDR1 MNHEY, CDR2 SMNVEV (reference sequence). This CDR3 reads CASSFGRGGPYEQYF. CDR3 nucleotides: TGTGCCAGCAGTTTCGGGCGGGGGGGCCCCTACGAGCAGTACTTC.

This sequence joins TRBV6-1 and TRBJ2-5, with TRBD2 matching 10 bases. CDR1 is MNHNS and CDR2 is SASEGT in the germline V gene. Trimming removed 3 bases from V and 3 bases from J; junction bases left unmatched: 7. The CDR3 consists of 16 residues. CDR3 nucleotides: TGTGCCAGCAGTGACAAGCGGGAGGGAACAAAAGAGACCCAGTACTTC. It codes for CASSDKREGTKETQYF.

J is TRBJ2-3 and V is TRBV5-1, with 10 bases matching TRBD2. This CDR3 contains 16 residues. Trimming at V came to 0 bases and at J to 3 bases, leaving 4 bases not matched to a gene. Looked up from germline, CDR1 is SGHRS and CDR2 is YFSETQ. CDR3: CASSLEQRGGTDTQYF. The CDR3 bases are TGCGCCAGCAGCTTGGAACAGCGGGGGGGAACAGATACGCAGTATTTT.

The chain uses TRBV12-5 and TRBJ2-7; 8 positions match TRBD1. The CDR3 is 17 amino acids. Looked up from germline, CDR1 is LGHNT and CDR2 is FRNRAP. Trimming cost V 1 base and J 2 bases; bases outside gene matches: 10. CDR3 nucleotide sequence: TGTGCTAGTGGTTTGGACCAAACGGACAGGGATCCCTACGAGCAGTACTTC. Protein product: CASGLDQTDRDPYEQYF. Together with reference TRBV12-5 and TRBJ2-7, the CDR3 gives the full variable domain: DARVTQTPRHKVTEMGQEVTMRCQPILGHNTVFWYRQTMMQGLELLAYFRNRAPLDDSGMPKDRFSAEMPDATLATLKIQPSEPRDSAVYFCASGLDQTDRDPYEQYFGPGTRLTVT.

Only one count was recorded for this clone. V is TRBV19 and J is TRBJ2-7, with TRBD1 matching 9 bases. CDR1 and CDR2 from the germline V gene are LNHDA and SQIVND (reference sequence). The CDR3 consists of 14 residues. Losses at the gene ends were 7 bases for V and 4 bases for J; bases not matched to a gene: 8. CDR3 loop: CASNAGTGTYEQYF. For the CDR3, the DNA is TGTGCCAGTAACGCCGGGACAGGGACGTACGAGCAGTACTTC.

The rearrangement uses TRBV19 and TRBJ1-6; maybe TRBD1 (6 bases). This CDR3 spans 13 amino acids. Germline V gene data show CDR1 as LNHDA and CDR2 as SQIVND (reference sequence). V was pared by 9 bases and J by 7 bases, with 13 bases between. The DNA for the CDR3 is TGTGCCAGCGCAGCAGGGGCGAATTCACCCCTCCACTTT. Translation gives CASAAGANSPLHF.

The chain carries TRBV6-5 and TRBJ2-5; 7 bases agree with TRBD1. V lost 5 bases to trimming and J lost 7 bases; unmatched junction nucleotides: 4. CDR3 length: 12 residues. Germline lookup yields CDR1 MNHEY and CDR2 SVGAGI. The CDR3 protein is CASSTGVRTQYF. CDR3 bases: TGTGCCAGCAGTACAGGGGTTCGGACCCAGTACTTC.

The gene calls are TRBV11-2 and TRBJ1-5, with D possibly TRBD1 on 5 matching bases. Germline-derived CDR1 and CDR2 are SGHAT and FQNNGV. With 3 bases removed from V and 4 bases from J, the gap between germline ends came to 10 bases. The CDR3 totals 14 residues. CDR3: CASSLGRGNQPQHF. CDR3 nucleotides: TGTGCCAGCAGCTTGGGGCGGGGGAATCAGCCCCAGCATTTT. Full variable domain (rest looked up from reference TRBV11-2 and TRBJ1-5): EAGVAQSPRYKIIEKRQSVAFWCNPISGHATLYWYQQILGQGPKLLIQFQNNGVVDDSQLPKDRFSAERLKGVDSTLKIQPAKLEDSAVYLCASSLGRGNQPQHFGDGTRLSIL.

This sequence joins TRBV5-1 and TRBJ1-2; 12 nucleotides agree with TRBD1. Trimming took 6 bases from V and 8 from J; bases not matched to a gene: 14. The germline gives CDR1 SGHRS, CDR2 YFSETQ. The CDR3 totals 16 residues. The CDR3 DNA sequence: TGCGCCAGCACCTCGGGGATGGGACAGGGGGCTTACGGCTACACCTTC. As protein: CASTSGMGQGAYGYTF.

The chain links TRBV19 to TRBJ1-4, with 8 bases aligning to TRBD1. Per the germline V gene, CDR1 is LNHDA and CDR2 is SQIVND (reference sequence). The CDR3 runs 15 residues. Losses at the gene ends were 3 bases for V and 8 bases for J; bases not matched to a gene: 8. The CDR3 region has the DNA TGTGCCAGTAGTATTCGGCAGGGGGCGTACGAAAAACTGTTTTTT. It specifies CASSIRQGAYEKLFF.

This rearrangement joins TRBV5-4 to TRBJ2-1, with D perhaps TRBD2 (6 bases). This CDR3 comprises 14 residues. The V gene lost 4 bases and the J gene lost 6 bases, with 14 bases spanning the gap. Germline V lookup: CDR1 SGHNT, CDR2 YYREEE (reference sequence). CDR3 amino acids: CASSSHVEGNEQFF. CDR3 nucleotides: TGTGCCAGCAGCAGCCATGTGGAGGGCAATGAGCAGTTCTTC.

The genes are TRBV7-2 and TRBJ1-3; no firm D call. The V and J ends lost 5 bases and 2 bases respectively, with 10 bases between them. CDR1 SGHTA and CDR2 FQGNSA come from the germline V gene. CDR3 size: 14 residues. The CDR3 spells CASSPIRAGNTIYF. The DNA of the CDR3 is TGTGCCAGCAGCCCCATCCGGGCTGGAAACACCATATATTTT.

The chain combines TRBV2 with TRBJ2-5, with TRBD1 matching 7 bases. The CDR3 runs 14 residues. Germline V gene lookup returns CDR1 SNHLY and CDR2 FYNNEI. Unmatched junction bases numbered 5, after V lost 5 bases and J lost 2 bases. DNA of the CDR3: TGTGCCAGCAGTATACGCAGGGGGCAAGAGACCCAGTACTTC. This gives the protein CASSIRRGQETQYF. The variable domain in full, with the rest retrieved from reference TRBV2 and TRBJ2-5, is EPEVTQTPSHQVTQMGQEVILRCVPISNHLYFYWYRQILGQKVEFLVSFYNNEISEKSEIFDDQFSVERPDGSNFTLKIRSTKLEDSAMYFCASSIRRGQETQYFGPGTRLLVL.

The chain carries TRBV11-2 and TRBJ1-1; 7 bases are shared with TRBD1. From germline, CDR1 is SGHAT and CDR2 FQNNGV. V gave up 7 bases and J gave up 3 bases; unmatched junction bases: 5. CDR3 length equals 13 residues. The CDR3 here is CASTLDRDTEAFF. The CDR3 nucleotides are TGTGCCAGCACCCTAGACAGGGACACTGAAGCTTTCTTT. Full variable domain (missing parts from reference TRBV11-2 and TRBJ1-1): EAGVAQSPRYKIIEKRQSVAFWCNPISGHATLYWYQQILGQGPKLLIQFQNNGVVDDSQLPKDRFSAERLKGVDSTLKIQPAKLEDSAVYLCASTLDRDTEAFFGQGTRLTVV.

This chain uses TRBV29-1 with TRBJ1-3, with unresolved D. The CDR3 spans 12 residues. With 3 bases removed from V and 2 bases from J, the gap between germline ends came to 5 bases. The germline CDR1 and CDR2 sequences are SQVTM and ANQGSEA. CDR3 DNA: TGCAGCGTTGACGCTACTGGAAACACCATATATTTT. This translates into CSVDATGNTIYF.

Only one count was recorded for this clone. V gene TRBV11-3 combines with J gene TRBJ2-1, with 7 bases that match TRBD2. Per the germline V gene, CDR1 is SGHNT and CDR2 is YENEEA. Trimming at V came to 5 bases and at J to 8 bases, leaving 6 bases not matched to a gene. This CDR3 is 13 amino acids long. The CDR3 nucleotides read TGTGCCAGCAGCGCGACTAGCCTAGATGAGCAGTTCTTC. This translates into CASSATSLDEQFF.

The chain joins TRBV28 to TRBJ1-3, with D hard to call. The ends were cut back, 8 bases at V and 0 bases at J, with 14 bases in the middle. Germline CDR1 and CDR2: MDHEN and SYDVKM. This CDR3 is built from 15 residues. CDR3 loop: CASALAQDSGNTIYF. As DNA, the CDR3 is TGTGCCAGCGCGTTGGCGCAGGACTCTGGAAACACCATATATTTT.

The chain recombines TRBV21-1 with TRBJ2-2; the table's TRBD1 call for D was not verified on the DNA. TRBV21-1 is marked as a pseudogene. The CDR3 extends over 18 amino acids. CDR3 nucleotide sequence: TGTGCCAGCAGCAAAGATCGAGGGGGCGCGAGGAACACCGGGGAGCTGTTTTTT. As protein: CASSKDRGGARNTGELFF.

CDR3 sequence reads: CASSLAWTGVGNEQFF. The CDR3 DNA reads TGCGCCAGCAGCTTGGCCTGGACAGGGGTGGGGAATGAGCAGTTCTTC. The chain combines TRBV5-1 with TRBJ2-1; 9 bases line up with TRBD1. V shed 0 bases, J shed 7 bases, and the junction held 8 bases outside the gene matches. The CDR3 has 16 amino acids. Germline V gene sequence: CDR1 SGHRS, CDR2 YFSETQ.

This rearrangement joins TRBV10-3 to TRBJ2-2, with 10 bases lining up with TRBD2. The CDR3 runs 16 residues. V lost 5 bases to trimming and J lost 7 bases; unmatched junction nucleotides: 10. Germline CDR1 and CDR2: ENHRY and SYGVKD. The CDR3 loop is CAISRLAGAFVGELFF. The CDR3 region has the DNA TGTGCCATCAGTAGGCTAGCGGGGGCCTTTGTCGGGGAGCTGTTTTTT.

This clone was seen only once. This rearrangement joins TRBV11-2 to TRBJ1-5; D not certain. The V end lost 7 bases, the J end lost 0 bases, and 13 bases lay between the germline ends. The CDR3 consists of 15 residues. Germline V gene data show CDR1 as SGHAT and CDR2 as FQNNGV. The CDR3 loop reads CASICSGDSNQPQHF. Here the CDR3 DNA reads TGTGCCAGCATCTGCTCTGGAGATAGCAATCAGCCCCAGCATTTT.